What follows are 27 T cell receptor beta chains derived from one specimen sequenced in a study of T cells in Graves' hyperthyroidism and ophthalmopathy. What was amplified from RNA transcripts were TCR beta CDR3 regions. The HTBI primer set drove a first-round RT-PCR of the TCR CDR3. Via MiXCR, TCRdb re-called the multiplex PCR reads, giving one row per CDR3 protein. The table shows 600,000 to 650,000 distinct CDR3 sequences, with 15% to 20% occurring only once. Sequencing input: blood. These TCRs come from a woman younger than 45 with Graves' hyperthyroidism.

There are many counts of this clonotype. This chain uses TRBV28 with TRBJ1-1; D gene uncertain. Germline V CDR1 and CDR2: MDHEN, SYDVKM. The CDR3 length is 12 residues. Trimming stripped 4 bases from V and 5 bases from J, with 8 bases between. CDR3 protein: CASSSRVTEAFF. The CDR3 region has the DNA TGTGCCAGCAGTTCGAGGGTAACTGAAGCTTTCTTT.

This clonotype was observed at least ten times. The J gene is TRBJ2-7, the V gene TRBV28; D call uncertain. V gave up 10 bases and J gave up 2 bases, with 15 bases separating them. There are 13 residues in the CDR3. Germline loops: CDR1 MDHEN, CDR2 SYDVKM. The CDR3 region has the DNA TGTGCCACCTCCAAGGGTGCAGCCTACGAGCAGTACTTC. Protein sequence: CATSKGAAYEQYF.

In this sample, this clonotype turned up many times. The V call is TRBV28, the J call TRBJ2-5, with 9 nucleotides matching TRBD2. Germline loops: CDR1 MDHEN, CDR2 SYDVKM. Trimming at V came to 6 bases and at J to 2 bases, leaving 19 bases not matched to a gene. The CDR3 totals 19 residues. The DNA for the CDR3 is TGTGCCAGCAGCTCCCCGGGAGGCGGGAGGGCCACTTCTCAAGAGACCCAGTACTTC. Translated, it gives CASSSPGGGRATSQETQYF.

The V and J genes are TRBV28 and TRBJ1-2; 9 bases match TRBD1. The trim removed 7 bases at V and 1 base at J, leaving 4 bases unmatched. This CDR3 has 14 amino acids. Germline V lookup: CDR1 MDHEN, CDR2 SYDVKM. The chain's CDR3 is CASNRQGVNYGYTF. The CDR3 region has the DNA TGTGCCAGCAACAGACAGGGGGTTAACTATGGCTACACCTTC.

The chain employs TRBV5-6 and TRBJ1-1; TRBD1 agrees at 7 bases. This CDR3 contains 13 residues. The germline gives CDR1 SGHDT, CDR2 YYEEEE. V dropped 4 bases and J dropped 6; count of bases not matched to a gene: 6. CDR3 loop: CASSGTGDAEAFF. In DNA form, the CDR3 reads TGTGCCAGCAGCGGAACAGGGGACGCTGAAGCTTTCTTT. Drawing the rest from reference TRBV5-6 and TRBJ1-1, the complete variable domain is DAGVTQSPTHLIKTRGQQVTLRCSPKSGHDTVSWYQQALGQGPQFIFQYYEEEERQRGNFPDRFSGHQFPNYSSELNVNALLLGDSALYLCASSGTGDAEAFFGQGTRLTVV.

There are a few counts of this clonotype. The rearrangement uses TRBV6-2 or TRBV6-3 and TRBJ1-5; possibly TRBD1 for D (6 bases). Germline CDR1 MNHEY, CDR2 SVGEGT. The CDR3 is 17 amino acids. Trimming pared 4 bases from V and 2 bases from J, leaving 18 bases between. Written as DNA, the CDR3 is TGTGCCAGCAGTTTCATACAACAGGGTCGGGGCAATCAGCCCCAGCATTTT. Residues: CASSFIQQGRGNQPQHF.

This chain joins TRBV19 and TRBJ2-2; D is possibly TRBD2 (6 bases). With 7 bases removed from V and 5 bases from J, the gap between germline ends came to 14 bases. CDR1 and CDR2 from the germline V gene are LNHDA and SQIVND (reference sequence). CDR3 size: 14 residues. CDR3 nucleotides: TGTGCCAGTATGGGGTCAGGGAGGACCGGGGAGCTGTTTTTT. This encodes CASMGSGRTGELFF.

The chain employs TRBV28 and TRBJ1-6, with D possibly being TRBD1 (5 bases). Germline values: CDR1 MDHEN, CDR2 SYDVKM. V shed 8 bases and J shed 9 bases, with 20 bases lying between them. This CDR3 has 15 residues. This CDR3 is CASGELRQHLSPLHF. The DNA for the CDR3 is TGTGCCAGCGGGGAGCTGAGACAGCATCTTTCACCCCTCCACTTT.

On this clonotype: A read error may explain this, as a much larger clone is one base away. This rearrangement joins TRBV20-1 to TRBJ1-1, with TRBD1 matching over 10 bases. Trimming at V came to 5 bases and at J to 6 bases, leaving 6 bases not matched to a gene. CDR1 and CDR2 from the germline V gene are DFQATT and SNEGSKA (reference sequence). This CDR3 has 13 residues. CDR3 bases: TGCAGTGCTTTCTCGACAGGGGGCCCTGAAGCTTTCTTT. Translated: CSAFSTGGPEAFF.

The V call is TRBV2, the J call TRBJ1-3; 8 bases are shared with TRBD1. The V and J ends lost 7 bases and 0 bases, in that order; junction bases with no gene match: 14. The CDR3 runs 18 residues. CDR1 SNHLY and CDR2 FYNNEI come from the germline V gene. The CDR3 spells CASKIGQGHSSSGNTIYF. CDR3 DNA sequence: TGTGCCAGCAAGATCGGACAGGGACATAGCAGCTCTGGAAACACCATATATTTT.

Many counts were recorded for this clonotype. The chain uses TRBV9 and TRBJ1-2, with D unresolved. V dropped 4 bases and J dropped 5 bases, with 9 bases sitting between them. The CDR3 is 12 amino acids. Germline CDR1 reads SGDLS; CDR2 reads YYNGEE. The DNA for the CDR3 is TGTGCCAGCAGCCCCGCTAGATATGGCTACACCTTC. It specifies CASSPARYGYTF.

This CDR3 is CASSPWMGGVNRSTEAFF. The DNA for the CDR3 is TGTGCCAGCTCACCTTGGATGGGGGGGGTTAATCGGAGCACTGAAGCTTTCTTT. The rearrangement links TRBV18 to TRBJ1-1; tentatively, D is TRBD1 (5 bases). This CDR3 contains 18 residues. Trimming removed 3 bases from V and 4 bases from J, with 24 bases in between. CDR1 is KGHSH and CDR2 is LQKENI in the germline V gene.

This clonotype was seen ten or more times. The CDR3 loop reads CASSDSTSGSNEQFF. DNA of the CDR3: TGTGCCAGCAGTGACTCGACTAGCGGGAGCAATGAGCAGTTCTTC. This chain connects TRBV6-4 to TRBJ2-1, with TRBD2 matching 12 bases. The CDR3 length is 15 residues. V was pared by 0 bases and J by 6 bases, with 0 bases of the junction left unmatched. Germline values: CDR1 MRHNA, CDR2 SNTAGT.

This clonotype was seen repeatedly, ten times or more. This chain joins TRBV12-3 or TRBV12-4 and TRBJ2-5; no firm D call. V was pared by 2 bases and J by 2 bases, with 6 bases between. There are 13 residues in the CDR3. The CDR3 is CASSLQAQETQYF. The CDR3 nucleotides are TGTGCCAGCAGTTTACAAGCGCAAGAGACCCAGTACTTC.

This clonotype showed up just a few times. The genes are TRBV27 and TRBJ2-7, with 9 bases fitting TRBD2. The ends lost 7 bases at V and 6 bases at J; junction bases unmatched: 10. The length of the CDR3 is 14 residues. The germline gives CDR1 MNHEY, CDR2 SMNVEV (reference sequence). This CDR3 reads CASKLAGQTAEQYF. The CDR3 DNA sequence: TGTGCCAGCAAACTAGCGGGCCAGACCGCCGAGCAGTACTTC.

This clonotype was recorded a few times. This chain uses TRBV7-8 with TRBJ2-7; 8 nucleotides line up with TRBD2. The germline CDR1 and CDR2 sequences are SGHVS and FQNEAQ. This CDR3 is 13 amino acids long. The V segment lost 5 bases and the J segment 6 bases; nucleotides outside the gene matches: 6. The CDR3 DNA is TGTGCCAGCAGCCGTAGCGGGATCAGCGAGCAGTACTTC. This sequence encodes CASSRSGISEQYF.

This clonotype was observed many times. V and J are TRBV28 and TRBJ1-6, with TRBD1 as a possible D gene (5 bases). Between the trimmed V and J ends, which lost 8 bases and 8 bases, there was a span of 16 bases. This CDR3 spans 14 amino acids. Looked up from germline, CDR1 is MDHEN and CDR2 is SYDVKM. In DNA form, the CDR3 reads TGTGCCAGCTGGTCCCGCAGGGTAGATTCACCCCTCCACTTT. Encoded protein: CASWSRRVDSPLHF.

This clonotype was seen more than once but under ten times. The V and J genes are TRBV9 and TRBJ2-3; D ambiguous. This CDR3 spans 16 amino acids. CDR1 is SGDLS and CDR2 is YYNGEE in the germline V gene. V lost 0 bases to trimming and J lost 0 bases, with 11 bases between them. The CDR3 DNA is TGTGCCAGCAGCGTAGAGGGAATAACTAGCACAGATACGCAGTATTTT. It is translated as CASSVEGITSTDTQYF.

This clonotype was seen more than once but under ten times. The chain is built from TRBV5-6 and TRBJ2-1; the match to TRBD2 covers 13 bases. In germline, CDR1 is SGHDT, CDR2 YYEEEE. V was clipped by 5 bases and J by 9 bases; unmatched bases: 11. The CDR3 extends over 16 amino acids. Written as DNA, the CDR3 is TGTGCCAGCAGATCTCCCGGGACTAGCGGGACAGGTGAGCAGTTCTTC. It yields the protein CASRSPGTSGTGEQFF.

This clonotype came up many times. The rearrangement uses TRBV12-3 or TRBV12-4 and TRBJ1-2; D possibly corresponds to TRBD1 (6 bases). The CDR3 consists of 15 residues. Between the trimmed V and J ends, which lost 3 bases and 0 bases, there was a span of 11 bases. For the CDR3, the DNA is TGTGCCAGCAGTTTCAGGACAGTAGCTAACTATGGCTACACCTTC. It is translated as CASSFRTVANYGYTF.

The rearrangement joins TRBV12-3 or TRBV12-4 to TRBJ2-3, with D uncertain. This CDR3 has 12 residues. V lost 3 bases and J 6 bases, leaving 7 bases between the germline ends. The DNA for the CDR3 is TGTGCCAGCAGTTTTGATCCGGATACGCAGTATTTT. Translating gives CASSFDPDTQYF.

This clonotype has a count of ten or more. The rearrangement links TRBV6-2 or TRBV6-3 to TRBJ1-5; D remains unclear. Trimming shortened V by 3 bases and J by 5 bases, and 8 bases separated the two germline ends. This CDR3 comprises 13 residues. Germline V gives CDR1 MNHEY, CDR2 SVGEGT. CDR3 DNA: TGTGCCAGCAGTTATAGGGAAGATCAGCCCCAGCATTTT. Translated: CASSYREDQPQHF.

This clonotype was observed a few times. The V gene is TRBV6-1, the J gene TRBJ1-2, with D maybe TRBD1 (5 bases). The CDR3 spans 15 residues. The V and J ends lost 3 bases and 2 bases respectively, with 13 bases between them. From germline, CDR1 is MNHNS and CDR2 SASEGT. The CDR3 DNA reads as TGTGCCAGCAGTGAGGGGGTAGGGGCCAACTATGGCTACACCTTC. Translating gives CASSEGVGANYGYTF.

This clonotype was seen repeatedly, ten times or more. This chain connects TRBV11-2 to TRBJ2-5; 11 positions agree with TRBD2. The germline V gene has CDR1 SGHAT and CDR2 FQNNGV. Trimming took 5 bases from V and 5 from J; bases not matched to a gene: 4. The CDR3 is 14 residues long. Here the CDR3 reads CASSGTSGSETQYF. Here the CDR3 DNA reads TGTGCCAGCAGCGGGACTAGCGGCTCCGAGACCCAGTACTTC.

The CDR3 region has the DNA TGCAGCGTTGGGGACAGGGAGCAGTTCTTC. Protein sequence: CSVGDREQFF. The V and J genes are TRBV29-1 and TRBJ2-1; 8 nucleotides match TRBD1. With V trimmed by 4 bases and J by 10 bases, 0 bases remained unmatched. In germline, CDR1 is SQVTM, CDR2 ANQGSEA. The length of the CDR3 is 10 residues.

This clonotype was picked up many times. The V and J genes are TRBV30 and TRBJ2-2; perhaps TRBD2 as D (5 bases). CDR3 length: 14 amino acids. V lost 2 bases and J 7 bases, leaving 14 bases between the germline ends. From germline, CDR1 is GTSNPN and CDR2 SVGIG (reference sequence). The CDR3 DNA reads TGTGCCTGGAGTTTCCAGACGGGGTTCGGGGAGCTGTTTTTT. It translates to CAWSFQTGFGELFF.

The chain uses TRBV28 and TRBJ1-2; 11 nucleotides align to TRBD1. From germline, CDR1 is MDHEN and CDR2 SYDVKM. The junction had 15 bases not matched to a gene; V was cut back by 6 bases and J by 6 bases. The CDR3 spans 17 residues. The CDR3 DNA follows: TGTGCCAGCAGGAAAGCGGGACAGGGGGATGGGATAGATGGCTACACCTTC. It encodes CASRKAGQGDGIDGYTF.